The 6 T cell receptor beta chains presented below share a single source sample, sequenced in a study of control samples from healthy donors and cancer patients. Sequencing used immunoSEQ multiplex PCR; TCRdb keeps in-frame clones, though not all of them. The data show 150,000 or so clones, more than 85% seen once. Sequenced: blood. These receptors all come from a man aged 18 to 29 in good health.

This clone was observed once. The gene calls are TRBV7-9 and TRBJ1-3; weak D call: TRBD1 (6 bases). V was shortened by 4 bases and J by 0 bases, with 10 bases between the two germline ends. In germline, CDR1 is SEHNR, CDR2 FQNEAQ (reference sequence). The CDR3 is 15 residues long. The chain's CDR3 is CASSSTGDSGNTIYF. In DNA, the CDR3 is TGTGCCAGCAGCTCGACAGGAGACTCTGGAAACACCATATATTTT.

CDR3 amino acids: CASSPPGGLNEQFF. CDR3 in DNA: TGTGCCAGCAGCCCCCCGGGGGGGCTCAATGAGCAGTTCTTC. The chain employs TRBV5-8 and TRBJ2-1; 8 bases are a match to TRBD2. Looked up from germline, CDR1 is SGHTS and CDR2 is YDEGEE. V shed 4 bases, J shed 6 bases, and the junction held 6 bases outside the gene matches. The CDR3 has 14 amino acids.

Only one count was recorded for this clone. The rearrangement joins TRBV30 to TRBJ2-7; TRBD1 is a possible D gene (6 bases). V was cut by 1 base and J by 6 bases, with 19 bases left in between. Germline CDR1 GTSNPN, CDR2 SVGIG (reference sequence). The CDR3 runs to 15 residues. The CDR3, as DNA: TGTGCCTGGAGTGCCCAGATGACAGGAGGAGCCGAGCAGTACTTC. Translation gives CAWSAQMTGGAEQYF.

The genes are TRBV19 and TRBJ1-5; the match to TRBD1 covers 7 bases. Trimming cost V 4 bases and J 0 bases; bases outside gene matches: 9. This CDR3 spans 17 amino acids. CDR1 is LNHDA and CDR2 is SQIVND in the germline V gene (reference sequence). CDR3 region: CASSTRDRGYSNQPQHF. The CDR3 DNA is TGTGCCAGTAGTACCCGGGACAGAGGATATAGCAATCAGCCCCAGCATTTT.

V and J are TRBV7-9 and TRBJ2-5, with 8 bases aligning to TRBD1. Germline V gene lookup returns CDR1 SEHNR and CDR2 FQNEAQ (reference sequence). Unmatched junction bases numbered 10, after V lost 8 bases and J lost 5 bases. CDR3 length: 14 amino acids. The CDR3 DNA reads TGTGCCAGCCTGGGACAGGCGGTTCTCGAGACCCAGTACTTC. It encodes CASLGQAVLETQYF.

The V gene is TRBV5-4, the J gene TRBJ2-2; 9 bases fit TRBD2. Trimming at V came to 3 bases and at J to 6 bases, leaving 9 bases not matched to a gene. The V gene's germline CDR1 is SGHNT and CDR2 YYREEE (reference sequence). CDR3 size: 16 residues. The CDR3 DNA reads as TGTGCCAGCAGCTCATTTAGCGGGAGCGGGTCCGGGGAGCTGTTTTTT. Translating gives CASSSFSGSGSGELFF.